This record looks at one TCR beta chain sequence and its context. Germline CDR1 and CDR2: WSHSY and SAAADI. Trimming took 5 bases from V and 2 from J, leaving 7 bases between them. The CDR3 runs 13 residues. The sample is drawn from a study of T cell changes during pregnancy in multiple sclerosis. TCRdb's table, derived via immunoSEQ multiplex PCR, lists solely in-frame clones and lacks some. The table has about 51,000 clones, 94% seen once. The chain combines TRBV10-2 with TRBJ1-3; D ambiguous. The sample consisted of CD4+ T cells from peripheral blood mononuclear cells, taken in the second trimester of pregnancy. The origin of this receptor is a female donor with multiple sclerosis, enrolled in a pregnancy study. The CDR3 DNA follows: TGCGCCAGCAGTCGGGGAACTGGAAACACCATATATTTT. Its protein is CASSRGTGNTIYF.